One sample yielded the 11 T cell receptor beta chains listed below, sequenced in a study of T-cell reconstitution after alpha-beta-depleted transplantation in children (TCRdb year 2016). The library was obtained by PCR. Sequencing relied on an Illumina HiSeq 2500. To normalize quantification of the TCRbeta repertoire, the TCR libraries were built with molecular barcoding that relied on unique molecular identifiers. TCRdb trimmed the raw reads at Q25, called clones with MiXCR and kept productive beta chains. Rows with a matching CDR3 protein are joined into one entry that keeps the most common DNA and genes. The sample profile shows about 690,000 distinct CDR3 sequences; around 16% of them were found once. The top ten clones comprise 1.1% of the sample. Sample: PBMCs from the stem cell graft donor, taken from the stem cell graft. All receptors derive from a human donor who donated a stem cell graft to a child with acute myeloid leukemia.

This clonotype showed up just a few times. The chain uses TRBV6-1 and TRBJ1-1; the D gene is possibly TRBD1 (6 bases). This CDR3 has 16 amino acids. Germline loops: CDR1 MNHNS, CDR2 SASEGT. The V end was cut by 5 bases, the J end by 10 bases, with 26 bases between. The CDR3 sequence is CASSKYHPTGSAVAFF. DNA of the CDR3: TGTGCCAGCAGTAAATACCACCCCACAGGGTCGGCGGTAGCTTTCTTT.

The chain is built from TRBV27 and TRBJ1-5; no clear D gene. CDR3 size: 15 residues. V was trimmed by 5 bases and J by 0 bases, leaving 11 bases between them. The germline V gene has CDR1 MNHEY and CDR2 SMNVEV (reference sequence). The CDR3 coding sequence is TGTGCCAGCAGTATTAACAACTATAGCAATCAGCCCCAGCATTTT. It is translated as CASSINNYSNQPQHF.

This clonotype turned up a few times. This CDR3 is CASSSSPHDKSTETQYF. DNA of the CDR3: TGTGCCAGCAGTTCCTCGCCTCACGACAAAAGTACAGAGACCCAGTACTTC. The gene calls are TRBV12-3 or TRBV12-4 and TRBJ2-5, with D unclear. V lost 4 bases, J lost 4 bases, and 22 bases lay in between. This CDR3 contains 17 residues.

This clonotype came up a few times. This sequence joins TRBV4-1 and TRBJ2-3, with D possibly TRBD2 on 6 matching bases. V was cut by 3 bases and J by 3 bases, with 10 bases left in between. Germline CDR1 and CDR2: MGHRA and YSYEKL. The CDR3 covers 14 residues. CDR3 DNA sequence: TGCGCCAGCAGCCACTCCGGGACTACAGATACGCAGTATTTT. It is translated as CASSHSGTTDTQYF.

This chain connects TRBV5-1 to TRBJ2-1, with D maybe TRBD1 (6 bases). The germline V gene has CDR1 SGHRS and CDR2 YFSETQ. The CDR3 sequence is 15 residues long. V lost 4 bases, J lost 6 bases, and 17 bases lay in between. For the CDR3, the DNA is TGCGCCAGCAGCCCGCTGGAAACAGGGACCAATGAGCAGTTCTTC. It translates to CASSPLETGTNEQFF.

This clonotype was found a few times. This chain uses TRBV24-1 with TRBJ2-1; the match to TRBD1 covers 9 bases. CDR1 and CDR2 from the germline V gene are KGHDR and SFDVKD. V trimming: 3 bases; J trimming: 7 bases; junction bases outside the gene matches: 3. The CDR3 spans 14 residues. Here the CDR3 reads CATSDGDRVNEQFF. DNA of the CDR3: TGTGCCACCAGTGATGGGGACAGGGTAAATGAGCAGTTCTTC.

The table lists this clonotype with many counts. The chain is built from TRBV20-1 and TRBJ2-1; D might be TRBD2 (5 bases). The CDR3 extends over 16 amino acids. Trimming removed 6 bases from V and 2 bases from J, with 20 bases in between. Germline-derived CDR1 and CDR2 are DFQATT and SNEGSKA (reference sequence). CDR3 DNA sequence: TGCAGTGCGACAACTACCTCTGGGAGCACCTACAATGAGCAGTTCTTC. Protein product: CSATTTSGSTYNEQFF.

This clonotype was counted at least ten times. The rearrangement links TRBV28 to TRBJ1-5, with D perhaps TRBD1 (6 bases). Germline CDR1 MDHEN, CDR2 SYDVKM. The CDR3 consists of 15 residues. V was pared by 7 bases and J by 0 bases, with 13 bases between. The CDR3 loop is CASIRYRASNQPQHF. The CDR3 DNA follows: TGTGCCAGCATACGTTACAGGGCTAGCAATCAGCCCCAGCATTTT.

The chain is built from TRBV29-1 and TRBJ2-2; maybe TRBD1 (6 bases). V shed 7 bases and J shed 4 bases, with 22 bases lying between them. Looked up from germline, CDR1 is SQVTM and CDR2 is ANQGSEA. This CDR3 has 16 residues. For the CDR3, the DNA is TGCAGCGCCCTGGGGGCAGTGGTCGCGACCACCGGGGAGCTGTTTTTT. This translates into CSALGAVVATTGELFF.

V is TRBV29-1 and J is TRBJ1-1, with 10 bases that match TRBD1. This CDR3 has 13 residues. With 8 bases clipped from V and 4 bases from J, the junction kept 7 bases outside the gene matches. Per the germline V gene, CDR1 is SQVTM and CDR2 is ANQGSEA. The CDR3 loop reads CSCDRGPGTEAFF. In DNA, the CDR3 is TGCAGCTGCGACAGGGGGCCTGGCACTGAAGCTTTCTTT.

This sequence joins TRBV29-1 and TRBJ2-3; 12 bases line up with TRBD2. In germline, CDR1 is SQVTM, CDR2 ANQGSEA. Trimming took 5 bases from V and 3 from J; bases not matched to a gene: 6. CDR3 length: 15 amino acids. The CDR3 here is CSVQTSGGLTDTQYF. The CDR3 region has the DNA TGCAGCGTTCAGACTAGCGGGGGCTTGACAGATACGCAGTATTTT.